Sequencing of this T cell receptor (beta chain) was carried out in a study of blood T cells in healthy people across ages. Primed by a sample-barcoded 5' primer and a J-beta primer mix, a second PCR proceeded for roughly 6 to 12 cycles. Every sample returned 2.5 million or more CDR3-containing paired-end reads. MiXCR was run by TCRdb on the 5' RACE reads, yielding one entry per CDR3 protein. The sample lists some 1,500,000 distinct CDR3 sequences; around 40% were seen once. The CDR3 runs 15 residues. V was clipped by 3 bases and J by 7 bases, with 20 bases between them. From germline, CDR1 is SGHKS and CDR2 YYEKEE (reference sequence). There were at least 5.5 micrograms of total RNA extracted from every sample.

The sequenced material came from blood. The TCR was taken from a woman aged 18-30 years in good health. The V call is TRBV5-5, the J call TRBJ2-7, with D perhaps matching TRBD1 or TRBD2 (5 bases each). The CDR3 nucleotides are TGTGCCAGCAGCTCCCAACCGCTTACTGGGGGTGAGCAGTACTTC. Translation gives CASSSQPLTGGEQYF.